The 15 T cell receptor beta chains in this list originate from one sample, sequenced in a study of OX40 agonist ivuxolimab in advanced cancers. Method: immunoSEQ multiplex PCR; TCRdb's copy keeps in-frame clones and lacks some. The data show roughly 75,000 clones, about 88% seen once. Sample: CD4+ or CD8+ T cells sorted from blood, taken in a trial of the OX40 agonist ivuxolimab. The receptors here all came from an adult with an advanced solid tumor such as melanoma, head and neck, liver or kidney cancer.

This clone came up once. The chain employs TRBV6-5 and TRBJ2-7, with D tentatively TRBD1 or TRBD2 (5 bases each). The CDR3 extends over 13 amino acids. The V end was cut by 5 bases, the J end by 9 bases, with 17 bases between. CDR1 and CDR2 (germline): MNHEY, SVGAGI. This CDR3 is CASSTGPSLGQYF. The CDR3 nucleotides read TGTGCCAGCAGTACGGGACCGAGCCTCGGGCAGTACTTC.

Only a few counts were recorded for this clone. This rearrangement joins TRBV18 to TRBJ2-7, with D maybe TRBD2 (6 bases). This CDR3 region has 13 residues. Deletions cut 3 bases from V and 6 bases from J, with 12 bases between. The germline gives CDR1 KGHSH, CDR2 LQKENI. Written as DNA, the CDR3 is TGTGCCAGCTCACCGGGAAAGGAGGGCGAGCAGTACTTC. It codes for CASSPGKEGEQYF.

The chain joins TRBV28 to TRBJ2-7, with 11 bases fitting TRBD1. The V gene's germline CDR1 is MDHEN and CDR2 SYDVKM. With V trimmed by 2 bases and J by 3 bases, 6 bases remained unmatched. The CDR3 consists of 16 residues. The chain's CDR3 is CASSLHEGTGGYEQYF. Here the CDR3 DNA reads TGTGCCAGCAGTTTACATGAAGGGACAGGGGGCTACGAGCAGTACTTC. Complete variable domain (other parts from reference TRBV28 and TRBJ2-7): DVKVTQSSRYLVKRTGEKVFLECVQDMDHENMFWYRQDPGLGLRLIYFSYDVKMKEKGDIPEGYSVSREKKERFSLILESASTNQTSMYLCASSLHEGTGGYEQYFGPGTRLTVT.

The V and J genes are TRBV19 and TRBJ2-1; 8 bases align to TRBD2. With V trimmed by 5 bases and J by 6 bases, 12 bases remained unmatched. From germline, CDR1 is LNHDA and CDR2 SQIVND (reference sequence). The length of the CDR3 is 16 residues. The CDR3 protein is CASSPAEAGEGNEQFF. CDR3 DNA sequence: TGTGCCAGTAGTCCCGCTGAAGCGGGAGAGGGCAATGAGCAGTTCTTC. Using reference TRBV19 and TRBJ2-1 for the parts outside the CDR3, the full variable domain is DGGITQSPKYLFRKEGQNVTLSCEQNLNHDAMYWYRQDPGQGLRLIYYSQIVNDFQKGDIAEGYSVSREKKESFPLTVTSAQKNPTAFYLCASSPAEAGEGNEQFFGPGTRLTVL.

This rearrangement joins TRBV19 to TRBJ2-4; possibly TRBD2 for D (6 bases). The CDR3 runs to 15 residues. Germline V lookup: CDR1 LNHDA, CDR2 SQIVND (reference sequence). V was pared by 5 bases and J by 8 bases, with 19 bases between. For the CDR3, the DNA is TGTGCCAGTAGTCGAGCGGGCCTCCTCATCGACATTCAGTACTTC. The encoded protein is CASSRAGLLIDIQYF.

V gene TRBV7-2 combines with J gene TRBJ1-2; D gene uncertain. The CDR3 runs 14 residues. Germline loops: CDR1 SGHTA, CDR2 FQGNSA. Trimming removed 1 base at V and 4 bases at J, with 10 bases between. Written as DNA, the CDR3 is TGTGCCAGCAGCTTAGGCAGCTCTTTCTATGGCTACACCTTC. Translating it yields CASSLGSSFYGYTF.

CDR3 loop: CASSRDRGRADTQYF. CDR3 sequence (DNA): TGTGCCAGCAGCCGCGACAGGGGGCGCGCAGATACGCAGTATTTT. The chain recombines TRBV7-3 with TRBJ2-3; 10 bases align to TRBD1. Germline V gene data show CDR1 as SGHTA and CDR2 as FQGTGA. V lost 5 bases and J lost 4; bases outside the gene matches: 6. The CDR3 has 15 residues.

The chain combines TRBV29-1 with TRBJ1-2; weak D call: TRBD1 (6 bases). V shed 5 bases and J shed 8 bases, with 18 bases lying between them. Germline lookup yields CDR1 SQVTM and CDR2 ANQGSEA. The CDR3 is made up of 13 amino acids. As DNA, the CDR3 is TGCAGCGTTATTGTGATACGGGGGGCGGGCTACACCTTC. This codes for CSVIVIRGAGYTF.

The rearrangement uses TRBV6-5 and TRBJ2-3; D may be TRBD1 or TRBD2 (5 bases each). The germline CDR1 and CDR2 sequences are MNHEY and SVGAGI. Trimming cost V 0 bases and J 11 bases, with 15 bases left between them. This CDR3 has 14 residues. DNA of the CDR3: TGTGCCAGCAGTTACTCGATGGCGGGTGGGGGGCAGTATTTT. It specifies CASSYSMAGGGQYF.

The genes are TRBV27 and TRBJ2-3, with 8 bases aligning to TRBD1. The CDR3 runs to 13 residues. Looked up from germline, CDR1 is MNHEY and CDR2 is SMNVEV (reference sequence). V was clipped by 10 bases and J by 2 bases; unmatched bases: 5. CDR3 protein: CATRTGNTDTQYF. CDR3 nucleotides: TGTGCCACCCGGACAGGGAACACAGATACGCAGTATTTT.

The chain joins TRBV7-2 to TRBJ1-6, with D maybe TRBD1 (6 bases). CDR1 is SGHTA and CDR2 is FQGNSA in the germline V gene. The CDR3 loop spans 14 amino acids. V was clipped by 5 bases and J by 7 bases, with 12 bases between them. The CDR3 bases are TGTGCCAGCAGCGACAGGACAGTCAATTCACCCCTCCACTTT. Protein: CASSDRTVNSPLHF. The entire variable domain, with the rest obtained from reference TRBV7-2 and TRBJ1-6, is as follows: GAGVSQSPSNKVTEKGKDVELRCDPISGHTALYWYRQSLGQGLEFLIYFQGNSAPDKSGLPSDRFSAERTGGSVSTLTIQRTQQEDSAVYLCASSDRTVNSPLHFGNGTRLTVT.

The V call is TRBV2, the J call TRBJ1-4, with D hard to call. This CDR3 region has 14 residues. With 8 bases removed from V and 3 bases from J, the gap between germline ends came to 13 bases. CDR1 and CDR2 from the germline V gene are SNHLY and FYNNEI. CDR3 in amino acids: CASVGGRANEKLFF. CDR3 coding DNA: TGTGCCAGCGTTGGAGGGAGGGCTAATGAAAAACTGTTTTTT.

This clone was counted once. V usage is TRBV7-3 and J usage is TRBJ2-5, with D tentatively TRBD1 (5 bases). The J call could be wrong; TRBJ2-7 is a better fit for the DNA end. Germline loops: CDR1 SGHTA, CDR2 FQGTGA. The CDR3 covers 13 residues. The CDR3 sequence: CASSLNLRAEQYF. CDR3 nucleotides: TGTGCCAGCAGCTTAAATCTCAGGGCCGAGCAGTACTTC.

This clone was seen only a few times. CDR3 loop: CASSFWGQGASYEQYF. The CDR3 DNA is TGTGCCAGCAGCTTCTGGGGACAGGGTGCCTCCTACGAGCAGTACTTC. The rearrangement joins TRBV7-9 to TRBJ2-7, with 9 bases that match TRBD1. With 3 bases clipped from V and 0 bases from J, the junction kept 6 bases outside the gene matches. Looked up from germline, CDR1 is SEHNR and CDR2 is FQNEAQ (reference sequence). The CDR3 contains 16 residues.

V and J are TRBV5-1 and TRBJ2-7, with TRBD1 as a possible D gene (6 bases). The germline V gene has CDR1 SGHRS and CDR2 YFSETQ. With 0 bases removed from V and 0 bases from J, the gap between germline ends came to 10 bases. The CDR3 covers 15 residues. Written as DNA, the CDR3 is TGCGCCAGCAGCTTGGGGGTAGGGGGCTCCTACGAGCAGTACTTC. This encodes CASSLGVGGSYEQYF.